This TCR beta chain was sequenced during a study of blood T cells in healthy people across ages. Study-wide results and limits: Measured against age, TCR beta diversity per million T cells decreased in a roughly linear manner. Donor CMV status, an unknown factor, possibly confounded changes in expanded clonotypes. Unsorted PBMCs prevented conclusive naive versus antigen-experienced comparison.

Using a J-beta primer mix together with a sample-barcoded 5' primer, a second PCR was run for about 6 to 11 cycles. TCRdb re-called the 5' RACE reads with MiXCR, one entry per CDR3 protein. The sample consists of some 1.4 million distinct CDR3 sequences, roughly 45% of them appearing once. As concerns this clonotype: As yet, its antigen is unknown.

Per germline, CDR1 SEHNR and CDR2 FQNEAQ (reference sequence). The CDR3 is made up of 18 amino acids. Trimming took off 3 bases at V and 0 bases at J, with 20 bases between the two ends. The chain couples TRBV7-9 to TRBJ1-1; D gene uncertain. This TCR derives from a woman aged 18 to 35 in good health. The sequencing sample was made of blood. CDR3 coding DNA: TGTGCCAGCAGCTTCAGCCTTGCTCCACGATCAATGAACACTGAAGCTTTCTTT. As protein: CASSFSLAPRSMNTEAFF.